This passage covers 9 T cell receptor beta chains from one sample sequenced in a study of blood T cells in healthy people across ages (dated by TCRdb to between 2014 and 2017). Libraries were made using 5' RACE. TCRdb records Illumina HiSeq 2500 as the sequencer. A second PCR of about 6 to 12 cycles was run with a J-beta primer mix and a sample-barcoded 5' primer. In-frame beta chains were kept once TCRdb had trimmed the public reads at Q25 with fastp and called clones with MiXCR. Merged by CDR3 protein, the rows form single entries marked with the most common genes and DNA. The sample table holds about 1,500,000 distinct CDR3 sequences, of which over 25% were seen once. 7.7% of the sample belongs to the ten largest clones. Material: blood. Source of these receptors: a woman in her twenties or thirties in good health.

This clonotype was recorded a few times. The rearrangement joins TRBV6-6 to TRBJ1-2; possibly TRBD1 for D (5 bases). This CDR3 contains 14 residues. Looked up from germline, CDR1 is MNHNY and CDR2 is SVGAGI (reference sequence). Between the trimmed V and J ends, which lost 1 base and 7 bases, there was a span of 13 bases. CDR3 amino acids: CASSYFGGVGGYTF. DNA of the CDR3: TGTGCCAGCAGTTACTTTGGGGGGGTAGGTGGCTACACCTTC.

The rearrangement uses TRBV29-1 and TRBJ1-1, with 7 bases aligning to TRBD1. The trim removed 5 bases at V and 5 bases at J, leaving 5 bases unmatched. CDR3 length equals 12 residues. From germline, CDR1 is SQVTM and CDR2 ANQGSEA. In DNA form, the CDR3 reads TGCAGCGTTAAGACAGGGCATACTGAAGCTTTCTTT. Translating gives CSVKTGHTEAFF.

The genes are TRBV7-2 and TRBJ2-4, with TRBD2 matching over 9 bases. This CDR3 contains 14 residues. V shed 4 bases and J 13 bases; nucleotides not matched to a gene: 11. Germline values: CDR1 SGHTA, CDR2 FQGNSA. In nucleotides, the CDR3 is TGTGCCAGCAGCTCCCGGACTAGCGTCAATGAGCAGTACTTC. Translation gives CASSSRTSVNEQYF.

Concerning this clonotype: This may arise from a read error, as a much more abundant clone is one base away. The chain employs TRBV6-5 and TRBJ2-7, with 8 bases aligning to TRBD2. The end of the DNA fits TRBJ2-5 better, so the J call may be wrong. The CDR3 runs to 13 residues. CDR1 and CDR2 (germline): MNHEY, SVGAGI. The CDR3 here is CVSSYGRAETQYF. For the CDR3, the DNA is TGTGTCAGCAGTTACGGGAGGGCCGAGACCCAGTACTTC.

This clonotype was seen a handful of times. This rearrangement joins TRBV5-5 to TRBJ1-2; D unresolved. Germline CDR1 SGHKS, CDR2 YYEKEE (reference sequence). This CDR3 region has 14 residues. V lost 0 bases and J lost 4, with 10 bases in between. CDR3 sequence reads: CASSLAVEPYGYTF. DNA of the CDR3: TGTGCCAGCAGCTTGGCCGTCGAGCCCTATGGCTACACCTTC.

The V and J genes are TRBV3-1 and TRBJ2-1; no clear D. Germline V gives CDR1 LGHDT, CDR2 YNNKEL (reference sequence). The CDR3 contains 11 residues. Trimming left V 9 bases short and J 5 bases short, with 8 bases between. The CDR3 region is CASLQNNEQFF. In nucleotides, the CDR3 is TGTGCCAGTTTACAGAACAATGAGCAGTTCTTC.

The table lists this clonotype with a few counts. CDR3 protein: CASRTGRVGNEQFF. CDR3 in DNA: TGTGCCAGCCGCACGGGGAGGGTTGGCAATGAGCAGTTCTTC. This chain connects TRBV7-2 to TRBJ2-1, with 7 bases lining up with TRBD2. The CDR3 spans 14 residues. The J segment lost 6 bases and the V segment lost 8 bases, leaving 10 bases of the junction unmatched. Germline assignment: CDR1 SGHTA and CDR2 FQGNSA.

This clonotype has just a few counts. The rearrangement joins TRBV18 to TRBJ1-1; 7 bases are a match to TRBD1. The CDR3 loop spans 13 amino acids. V was pared by 3 bases and J by 5 bases, with 3 bases of the junction left unmatched. Germline-derived CDR1 and CDR2 are KGHSH and LQKENI. The CDR3 DNA is TGTGCCAGCTCACCGGCGACAGGGACTGAAGCTTTCTTT. This encodes CASSPATGTEAFF.

With respect to this clonotype: One base separates it from a far larger clone, so it is likely a read error. This chain joins TRBV7-2 and TRBJ2-1; possibly TRBD2 for D (6 bases). In germline, CDR1 is SGHTA, CDR2 FQGNSA. CDR3 length: 14 residues. V was shortened by 5 bases and J by 13 bases, with 21 bases between the two germline ends. CDR3 sequence (DNA): TGTGCCAGCAGCCGGAGCGGGCGTGGGGAGACCCAGTTCTTC. It yields the protein CASSRSGRGETQFF.